Listed here is a single TCR beta chain. What it binds is not known. This specimen comes from a study of OX40 agonist ivuxolimab in advanced cancers. In the study overall: Patients in the trial were receiving intravenous ivuxolimab every 2 weeks, at doses of 0.01 to 10 mg/kg. Study findings and constraints: At 0.1 to 3.0 mg/kg, clonal expansion of CD4+ and CD8+ blood T cells had occurred by week 6. The study found that CD8+ T cells averaged more expanded clones than CD4+.

Looked up from germline, CDR1 is MNHEY and CDR2 is SVGAGI. The CDR3 spans 15 residues. Trimming removed 0 bases at V and 4 bases at J, with 13 bases between. Produced via immunoSEQ multiplex PCR; TCRdb's table is partial and in-frame only. The sample records 40,000 to 55,000 clones, roughly 90% being singletons. The TCR originated in an adult with an advanced solid tumor such as melanoma, head and neck, liver or kidney cancer. The chain has TRBV6-5 and TRBJ2-7, with a weak D call TRBD1 (5 bases). Here the sequenced sample was CD4+ or CD8+ T cells sorted from blood, taken in a trial of the OX40 agonist ivuxolimab. The CDR3 loop is CASSYSLTASYEQYF. Here the CDR3 DNA reads TGTGCCAGCAGTTACTCCTTGACAGCTTCATACGAGCAGTACTTC.